This entry lists 18 T cell receptor beta chains sequenced from one sample in a study of T cell clonality in common variable immunodeficiency (dated by TCRdb to between 2015 and 2017). Broad study findings and their caveats: CVID TCRbeta sequences were reported to have fewer deletions and N-nucleotide insertions and to lack highly modified clones with 13 or more V deletions.

These receptors have no identified antigens. Receptor libraries were prepared by the immunoSEQ multiplex PCR assay. The immuneACCESS repertoire file appears here via TCRdb, limited to in-frame rearrangements. These files lack a portion of the clones; in checked studies, under half of the deficit traces to unresolved V genes, and the cause of the others is not known. This sample contains over 30,000 clones, none of which is a singleton. Jointly, the top ten make up approximately 6.8% of the sample. The material sequenced was peripheral blood mononuclear cells. These receptor sequences come from a human donor with common variable immunodeficiency.

This clone is termed medium-sized (0.01 to 0.1%). The observed sequence ends 3 residues before the CDR3 terminus, with the missing tail filled in from the germline J gene. V and J are TRBV2 and TRBJ1-2; 7 bases align to TRBD1. The CDR3 contains 13 residues. Per germline, CDR1 SNHLY and CDR2 FYNNEI. The ends lost 7 bases at V and 4 bases at J; junction bases unmatched: 6. CDR3 bases read: TGTGCCAGCAAACCCGGGACAGCCTATGGC. Protein: CASKPGTAYG. The whole CDR3 sequence is CASKPGTAYGYTF.

This clone was seen at least ten times. The junction departs from the called germline gene at one end, perhaps through a read error. Read sequence stops 3 residues before the CDR3 end, and the germline J gene provides the missing end. J is TRBJ2-7 and V is TRBV4-2; D is uncertain. Germline V gives CDR1 LGHNA, CDR2 YNFKEQ. This CDR3 spans 15 amino acids. Partial CDR3 DNA: TGCGCCAGCAGCCAAGATTCCGCTAGCTCCTACGAG. Residues: CASSQDSASSYE. The CDR3 reads in full as CASSQDSASSYEQYF.

In this sample, this clone turned up many times. The read falls 3 residues short of the CDR3 end, and the missing part is taken from the germline J gene. The chain couples TRBV18 to TRBJ2-3; 7 positions match TRBD1. From germline, CDR1 is KGHSH and CDR2 LQKENI. The CDR3 contains 15 residues. J lost 2 bases, V lost 3 bases, and 5 bases had no gene match. CDR3 sequence: CASSPIGQDTDTQYF. The CDR3 DNA, read in part, is TGTGCCAGCTCACCGATAGGACAGGACACAGATACG.

This clone was seen ten or more times. The read ends 3 residues early relative to the CDR3; the germline J gene fills the gap. The chain has TRBV2 and TRBJ2-2, with 10 bases that match TRBD2. V shed 6 bases, J shed 4 bases, and the junction held 8 bases outside the gene matches. Germline-derived CDR1 and CDR2 are SNHLY and FYNNEI. The length of the CDR3 is 16 residues. CDR3 bases read: TGTGCCAGCAGGGGAGGGGGACTAGCGATCACCGGGGAG. Its translation is CASRGGGLAITGE. The complete CDR3 reads CASRGGGLAITGELFF.

This clone was counted between two and nine times. The read stops 3 residues short of the end of the CDR3; the missing end is completed from the germline J gene. The chain joins TRBV7-2 to TRBJ1-5, with TRBD1 matching 7 bases. The CDR3 runs 15 residues. CDR1 SGHTA and CDR2 FQGNSA come from the germline V gene. The V segment lost 5 bases and the J segment 7 bases; nucleotides outside the gene matches: 11. The sequenced CDR3 bases are TGTGCCAGCAGCCAGCAGGGGGGAGAAAAGCAGCCC. This sequence encodes CASSQQGGEKQP. The whole CDR3 sequence is CASSQQGGEKQPQHF.

This clone was detected only a few times. The CDR3 end is not reached by the read, which stops 3 residues before it; the germline J gene fills it in. This chain joins TRBV7-2 and TRBJ2-4; 13 positions agree with TRBD2. This CDR3 contains 15 residues. Germline trimming cut 5 bases from V and 7 bases from J; bases unmatched to any gene: 5. Germline V CDR1 and CDR2: SGHTA, FQGNSA. Incomplete CDR3 DNA: TGTGCCAGCAGCAACCAGACTAGCGGGGGGAACATT. Translation: CASSNQTSGGNI. The CDR3 reads in full as CASSNQTSGGNIQYF. The variable domain in full, with the rest retrieved from reference TRBV7-2 and TRBJ2-4, is GAGVSQSPSNKVTEKGKDVELRCDPISGHTALYWYRQSLGQGLEFLIYFQGNSAPDKSGLPSDRFSAERTGGSVSTLTIQRTQQEDSAVYLCASSNQTSGGNIQYFGAGTRLSVL.

This clone was recorded at least ten times. The CDR3 end lies 3 residues beyond the end of the read and is filled in from the germline J gene. The chain carries TRBV29-1 and TRBJ1-4, with D possibly being TRBD1 (6 bases). Trimming took off 4 bases at V and 7 bases at J, with 19 bases between the two ends. The CDR3 spans 15 residues. Germline V CDR1 and CDR2: SQVTM, ANQGSEA. The part of the CDR3 DNA that was read is TGCAGCGTTGTCCCCGTGGGGGCTGCGGGTGAAAAA. This translates into CSVVPVGAAGEK. The entire CDR3 is CSVVPVGAAGEKLFF.

As to this clone: The CDR3 end is not reached by the read, which stops 3 residues before it; the germline J gene fills it in. V and J are TRBV19 and TRBJ2-2; 9 bases match TRBD1. This CDR3 is 19 amino acids long. Germline trimming cut 7 bases from V and 7 bases from J; bases unmatched to any gene: 22. Germline CDR1 LNHDA, CDR2 SQIVND (reference sequence). CDR3 DNA, as far as it was read: TGTGCCAGTAACTATAGAGGGACGGTACAGGGGGCATCCAACGGGGAG. Translating gives CASNYRGTVQGASNGE. The entire CDR3 reads CASNYRGTVQGASNGELFF.

This clone was found many times. Sequencing ends 3 residues short of the CDR3 end; the germline J gene provides the rest. This chain connects TRBV7-3 to TRBJ1-5, with D perhaps matching TRBD1 (6 bases). V dropped 3 bases and J dropped 4 bases, with 10 bases sitting between them. This CDR3 contains 14 residues. CDR1 is SGHTA, CDR2 FQGTGA, per germline. This chain's CDR3 is CASSFSGANQPQHF. Incomplete CDR3 DNA: TGTGCCAGCAGCTTCTCAGGGGCTAATCAGCCC.

This clone was counted ten times or more. The CDR3 end lies 3 residues beyond the end of the read and is filled in from the germline J gene. The gene calls are TRBV28 and TRBJ2-2; D possibly corresponds to TRBD1 (5 bases). The CDR3 totals 12 residues. V was clipped by 7 bases and J by 6 bases, with 9 bases between them. Germline V gene data show CDR1 as MDHEN and CDR2 as SYDVKM. CDR3 sequence: CASTGFPGELFF. CDR3 DNA, as far as it was read: TGTGCCAGCACAGGGTTTCCCGGGGAG.

This clone was found many times. Read sequence stops 3 residues before the CDR3 end, and the germline J gene provides the missing end. V gene TRBV18 combines with J gene TRBJ2-1; 7 nucleotides match TRBD2. V lost 5 bases to trimming and J lost 0 bases; unmatched junction nucleotides: 10. Germline V CDR1 and CDR2: KGHSH, LQKENI. The CDR3 consists of 17 residues. The DNA read from the CDR3 is TGTGCCAGCTCATCCTTGAGCGGGGCAAACTCCTACAATGAG. Protein sequence: CASSSLSGANSYNE. The full-length CDR3 reads as CASSSLSGANSYNEQFF. Using reference TRBV18 and TRBJ2-1 for the parts outside the CDR3, the full variable domain is NAGVMQNPRHLVRRRGQEARLRCSPMKGHSHVYWYRQLPEEGLKFMVYLQKENIIDESGMPKERFSAEFPKEGPSILRIQQVVRGDSAAYFCASSSLSGANSYNEQFFGPGTRLTVL.

Regarding this clone: The DNA ends 3 residues before the CDR3 does, and the rest of the CDR3 is filled in from the germline J gene. The chain links TRBV7-6 to TRBJ2-1; D is uncertain. Germline CDR1 is SGHVS and CDR2 is FNYEAQ. The CDR3 is 15 residues long. V was trimmed by 1 base and J by 8 bases, leaving 15 bases between them. CDR3 residues: CASSLDALRLDEQFF. The DNA read from the CDR3 is TGTGCCAGCAGCTTAGACGCATTACGGCTAGATGAG.

This clone counts as medium-sized. The sequence runs out 3 residues before the end of the CDR3; the remainder is reconstructed from the germline J gene. The V gene is TRBV20-1, the J gene TRBJ1-1, with 10 bases aligning to TRBD1. This CDR3 has 13 amino acids. The V gene end was trimmed by 6 bases and the J gene end by 5 bases; junction bases not matched to a gene: 6. Germline assignment: CDR1 DFQATT and CDR2 SNEGSKA (reference sequence). The sequenced CDR3 bases are TGCAGTGCAACCCGGGACAGGGGAACTGAA. This sequence encodes CSATRDRGTE. The entire CDR3 sequence reads CSATRDRGTEAFF.

This clone was recorded a few times. The CDR3 is cut off 3 residues early in the read; its end comes from the germline J gene. The rearrangement joins TRBV7-9 to TRBJ1-5; TRBD1 might be the D (5 bases). Trimming stripped 3 bases from V and 8 bases from J, with 8 bases between. Per germline, CDR1 SEHNR and CDR2 FQNEAQ (reference sequence). The length of the CDR3 is 12 residues. The CDR3 is CASSLGRKPQHF. Incomplete CDR3 DNA: TGTGCCAGCAGCTTGGGGCGAAAGCCC.

There are many counts of this clone. The read halts 3 residues ahead of the CDR3 end, with the missing end drawn from the germline J gene. The rearrangement joins TRBV30 to TRBJ2-1; 13 nucleotides line up with TRBD2. J was trimmed by 6 bases and V by 5 bases; bases with no gene match: 7. The length of the CDR3 is 15 residues. Germline lookup yields CDR1 GTSNPN and CDR2 SVGIG (reference sequence). The sequenced CDR3 bases are TGTGCCTGGGGAAGGACTAGCGGGAGAATCAATGAG. Translated, it gives CAWGRTSGRINE. The whole CDR3 reads CAWGRTSGRINEQFF.

Turning to this clone: The read is 3 residues too short to cover the CDR3 end, so that end is filled in from the germline J gene. The gene calls are TRBV6-2 or TRBV6-3 and TRBJ2-5, with 13 nucleotides matching TRBD2. The V gene end was trimmed by 2 bases and the J gene end by 5 bases; junction bases not matched to a gene: 2. CDR1 and CDR2 from the germline V gene are MNHEY and SVGEGT. There are 15 residues in the CDR3. The CDR3 region is CASSYQLAGGETQYF. The CDR3 DNA, read in part, is TGTGCCAGCAGTTACCAACTAGCGGGAGGGGAGACC.

Note on this clone: The CDR3 goes on 3 residues after the read ends, and that part is filled in from the germline J gene. This chain links TRBV7-2 with TRBJ1-1; D gene unclear. Germline V gene data show CDR1 as SGHTA and CDR2 as FQGNSA. The length of the CDR3 is 11 residues. The V and J ends lost 5 bases and 7 bases respectively, with 8 bases between them. The CDR3 DNA, read in part, is TGTGCCAGCAGCCAAAGCTTTGAA. Protein product: CASSQSFE. The whole CDR3 is CASSQSFEAFF.

To note about this clone: The read falls 3 residues short of the CDR3 end, and the missing part is taken from the germline J gene. The chain recombines TRBV2 with TRBJ1-2, with 11 bases that match TRBD1. Per the germline V gene, CDR1 is SNHLY and CDR2 is FYNNEI. The CDR3 spans 15 residues. This chain's CDR3 is CASSLIGQGANGYTF. The CDR3 bases that were read are TGTGCCAGCAGCCTTATCGGACAGGGGGCTAACGGC.